The clone carrying this TCR beta chain has a handful of counts. Germline-derived CDR1 and CDR2 are LGHNT and FRNRAP. V dropped 6 bases and J dropped 3; count of bases not matched to a gene: 8. The CDR3 loop spans 14 amino acids. The source of the sample is a study of T cell responses to AZD1222 COVID-19 vaccine. TCRdb's table, derived via immunoSEQ multiplex PCR, lists solely in-frame clones and lacks some. The sample lists more than 80,000 clones, 85% to 90% occurring once. This clonotype was sampled from an adult in good health. Specimen: peripheral blood, collected on day 0 of AZD1222 vaccination. V usage is TRBV12-5 and J usage is TRBJ2-7; 7 bases agree with TRBD1. Here the CDR3 reads CASGRRQGSYEQYF. CDR3 in DNA: TGTGCTAGTGGACGTCGACAGGGTAGCTACGAGCAGTACTTC.